These 23 T cell receptor beta chains originate from one sample sequenced in a study of blood T cell repertoires in COVID-19. Some clones are missing from TCRdb's copy, which holds only in-frame ones; the method was immunoSEQ multiplex PCR. The repertoire holds about 59,000 clones, with around four fifths as singletons. The source material was peripheral blood. Receptors originate from an elderly woman with acute or convalescent COVID-19.

The chain carries TRBV7-3 and TRBJ2-2; 8 positions match TRBD2. The germline CDR1 and CDR2 sequences are SGHTA and FQGTGA. This CDR3 contains 17 residues. Trimming cost V 4 bases and J 4 bases; bases outside gene matches: 11. The CDR3 region has the DNA TGTGCCAGCAGCTCTCAAGCGGGAGTGTTAACCACCGGGGAGCTGTTTTTT. It specifies CASSSQAGVLTTGELFF.

The CDR3 DNA sequence: TGTGCCTGGGCCGCACCCGGGGGGATCCAAGAGACCCAGTACTTC. It specifies CAWAAPGGIQETQYF. The chain recombines TRBV30 with TRBJ2-5; the match to TRBD2 covers 7 bases. The CDR3 totals 15 residues. CDR1 and CDR2 from the germline V gene are GTSNPN and SVGIG (reference sequence). V gave up 5 bases and J gave up 1 base; unmatched junction bases: 10.

The V gene is TRBV6-1, the J gene TRBJ2-2; D is unclear. Trimming took off 6 bases at V and 1 base at J, with 9 bases between the two ends. The germline gives CDR1 MNHNS, CDR2 SASEGT. This CDR3 region has 14 residues. The CDR3 reads CASRQDLNTGELFF. The CDR3 region has the DNA TGTGCCAGCAGGCAAGACTTGAACACCGGGGAGCTGTTTTTT.

The chain uses TRBV6-1 and TRBJ2-7; TRBD1 aligns across 12 bases. V gave up 1 base and J gave up 4 bases; unmatched junction bases: 8. The CDR3 is made up of 17 amino acids. Germline-derived CDR1 and CDR2 are MNHNS and SASEGT. CDR3 bases: TGTGCCAGCAGTGAAGTAGGTGGGACAGGGGGCCGGTACGAGCAGTACTTC. Translating gives CASSEVGGTGGRYEQYF.

The rearrangement uses TRBV5-1 and TRBJ2-4; D gene ambiguous. The germline V gene encodes CDR1 SGHRS and CDR2 YFSETQ. V lost 4 bases and J 4 bases, leaving 9 bases between the germline ends. This CDR3 has 13 residues. CDR3 sequence (DNA): TGCGCCAGCAGCCTGGCCGGGAAAAACATTCAGTACTTC. Encoded protein: CASSLAGKNIQYF.

V and J are TRBV4-2 and TRBJ1-1, with 9 bases that match TRBD1. Germline V lookup: CDR1 LGHNA, CDR2 YNFKEQ. The J segment lost 4 bases and the V segment lost 4 bases, leaving 4 bases of the junction unmatched. The length of the CDR3 is 14 residues. The DNA for the CDR3 is TGTGCCAGCAGCCCGCTGACAGGGGGCACTGAAGCTTTCTTT. Its protein is CASSPLTGGTEAFF.

The J gene is TRBJ2-5, the V gene TRBV13, with D perhaps TRBD1 (6 bases). V was clipped by 6 bases and J by 2 bases, with 13 bases between them. From germline, CDR1 is PRHDT and CDR2 FYEKMQ (reference sequence). The CDR3 runs 14 residues. The DNA of the CDR3 is TGTGCCAGCAGGACGATAGGACAGCAAGAGACCCAGTACTTC. It codes for CASRTIGQQETQYF.

The chain couples TRBV5-4 to TRBJ1-2; 8 bases are a match to TRBD1. The CDR3 consists of 15 residues. The V gene end was trimmed by 0 bases and the J gene end by 2 bases; junction bases not matched to a gene: 3. CDR1 is SGHNT and CDR2 is YYREEE in the germline V gene (reference sequence). The CDR3 DNA reads as TGTGCCAGCAGCTTGGTGGGACAGGCGAACTATGGCTACACCTTC. This codes for CASSLVGQANYGYTF.

The V and J genes are TRBV5-1 and TRBJ1-3; TRBD1 is a possible D gene (5 bases). The CDR3 is made up of 15 amino acids. Trimming shortened V by 0 bases and J by 4 bases, and 11 bases separated the two germline ends. CDR1 SGHRS and CDR2 YFSETQ come from the germline V gene. CDR3 sequence (DNA): TGCGCCAGCAGCTTGGACAGGAGTCTAGGAAACACCATATATTTT. Its protein is CASSLDRSLGNTIYF.

The gene calls are TRBV30 and TRBJ1-2, with D maybe TRBD1 (5 bases). V lost 4 bases and J lost 2, with 11 bases in between. The CDR3 totals 13 residues. Germline V gene data show CDR1 as GTSNPN and CDR2 as SVGIG (reference sequence). CDR3 DNA: TGTGCCTGGACCCCCCAGGGAAACTATGGCTACACCTTC. It encodes CAWTPQGNYGYTF. Complete variable domain (other parts from reference TRBV30 and TRBJ1-2): SQTIHQWPATLVQPVGSPLSLECTVEGTSNPNLYWYRQAAGRGLQLLFYSVGIGQISSEVPQNLSASRPQDRQFILSSKKLLLSDSGFYLCAWTPQGNYGYTFGSGTRLTVV.

V usage is TRBV15 and J usage is TRBJ1-1, with a tentative D call TRBD1 (5 bases). The CDR3 totals 16 residues. CDR1 and CDR2 (germline): LNHNV, YYDKDF (reference sequence). V was pared by 0 bases and J by 0 bases, with 11 bases between. Here the CDR3 DNA reads TGTGCCACCAGCAGAGAGGGGGGGTCATTGAACACTGAAGCTTTCTTT. It translates to CATSREGGSLNTEAFF. Complete variable domain (other parts from reference TRBV15 and TRBJ1-1): DAMVIQNPRYQVTQFGKPVTLSCSQTLNHNVMYWYQQKSSQAPKLLFHYYDKDFNNEADTPDNFQSRRPNTSFCFLDIRSPGLGDTAMYLCATSREGGSLNTEAFFGQGTRLTVV.

The J gene is TRBJ1-4, the V gene TRBV11-2, with 9 bases identical to TRBD1. V gave up 6 bases and J gave up 8 bases; unmatched junction bases: 7. The germline V gene has CDR1 SGHAT and CDR2 FQNNGV. The CDR3 is 14 amino acids. CDR3 region: CASSLDRGGEKLFF. The CDR3 DNA sequence: TGTGCCAGCAGTTTGGACAGGGGAGGCGAAAAACTGTTTTTT.

This rearrangement joins TRBV19 to TRBJ2-7; D perhaps matches TRBD2 (7 bases). CDR3 length: 15 amino acids. Germline CDR1 is LNHDA and CDR2 is SQIVND (reference sequence). Trimming took 5 bases from V and 0 from J, leaving 14 bases between them. The CDR3, as DNA: TGTGCCAGTAGTGAACAGGGACTAAGCTCCTACGAGCAGTACTTC. Its protein product is CASSEQGLSSYEQYF. Together with reference TRBV19 and TRBJ2-7, the CDR3 gives the full variable domain: DGGITQSPKYLFRKEGQNVTLSCEQNLNHDAMYWYRQDPGQGLRLIYYSQIVNDFQKGDIAEGYSVSREKKESFPLTVTSAQKNPTAFYLCASSEQGLSSYEQYFGPGTRLTVT.

This sequence joins TRBV2 and TRBJ2-5; D unresolved. Trimming pared 8 bases from V and 5 bases from J, leaving 9 bases between. Germline V gene sequence: CDR1 SNHLY, CDR2 FYNNEI. The CDR3 runs to 11 residues. The CDR3 region has the DNA TGTGCCAGCCAGACTTTGGAGACCCAGTACTTC. Translation: CASQTLETQYF.

The V gene is TRBV20-1, the J gene TRBJ1-2; the D is unclear. V shed 4 bases and J shed 7 bases, with 10 bases lying between them. CDR3 size: 11 residues. From germline, CDR1 is DFQATT and CDR2 SNEGSKA (reference sequence). As DNA, the CDR3 is TGCAGTGCTATATCCCCTCTTGGCTACACCTTC. Translation: CSAISPLGYTF.

J is TRBJ2-7 and V is TRBV2; maybe TRBD1 (6 bases). The CDR3 spans 14 residues. The germline CDR1 and CDR2 sequences are SNHLY and FYNNEI. V lost 6 bases, J lost 0 bases, and 12 bases lay in between. The DNA of the CDR3 is TGTGCCAGCAGGGGGGACATCAGCTCCTACGAGCAGTACTTC. Translating gives CASRGDISSYEQYF.

The V gene is TRBV5-1, the J gene TRBJ2-7; D might be TRBD2 (6 bases). The germline gives CDR1 SGHRS, CDR2 YFSETQ. V was cut by 0 bases and J by 5 bases, with 15 bases left in between. This CDR3 is built from 15 residues. The DNA of the CDR3 is TGCGCCAGCAGCTTGGGCATAGCGGTTTCGAACGAGCAGTACTTC. Translated, it gives CASSLGIAVSNEQYF.

This chain connects TRBV7-2 to TRBJ1-1, with 10 bases matching TRBD1. The germline gives CDR1 SGHTA, CDR2 FQGNSA. This CDR3 is built from 13 residues. V shed 3 bases and J 7 bases; nucleotides not matched to a gene: 2. CDR3 protein: CASSFRDRGEAFF. In DNA form, the CDR3 reads TGTGCCAGCAGCTTCCGGGACAGGGGTGAAGCTTTCTTT.

The rearrangement joins TRBV7-3 to TRBJ2-5; D is possibly TRBD1 (5 bases). Trimming removed 2 bases from V and 0 bases from J, with 10 bases in between. The CDR3 length is 15 residues. Germline-derived CDR1 and CDR2 are SGHTA and FQGTGA. CDR3 loop: CASSLASGYQETQYF. The CDR3 DNA reads TGTGCCAGCAGCTTAGCCTCAGGGTACCAAGAGACCCAGTACTTC.

The chain joins TRBV2 to TRBJ1-6; 7 nucleotides line up with TRBD1. The CDR3 spans 15 residues. The V and J ends lost 6 bases and 7 bases, in that order; junction bases with no gene match: 9. The germline V gene has CDR1 SNHLY and CDR2 FYNNEI. In DNA, the CDR3 is TGTGCCAGCAGGGTACAGGGGTTGGAGAATTCACCCCTCCACTTT. Protein: CASRVQGLENSPLHF.

The V call is TRBV9, the J call TRBJ1-1, with unresolved D. The ends were cut back, 4 bases at V and 1 base at J, with 11 bases in the middle. The germline gives CDR1 SGDLS, CDR2 YYNGEE. CDR3 length equals 14 residues. CDR3 nucleotides: TGTGCCAGCAGCCTGTACACAGAGAACACTGAAGCTTTCTTT. Protein sequence: CASSLYTENTEAFF. Full variable domain (rest looked up from reference TRBV9 and TRBJ1-1): DSGVTQTPKHLITATGQRVTLRCSPRSGDLSVYWYQQSLDQGLQFLIQYYNGEERAKGNILERFSAQQFPDLHSELNLSSLELGDSALYFCASSLYTENTEAFFGQGTRLTVV.

DNA for the CDR3: TGTGCCATCAGAACTAGCGGGAATCCCTACGAGCAGTACTTC. Translating gives CAIRTSGNPYEQYF. V gene TRBV10-3 combines with J gene TRBJ2-7; 10 bases agree with TRBD2. V gave up 6 bases and J gave up 2 bases; unmatched junction bases: 4. This CDR3 spans 14 amino acids. Germline lookup yields CDR1 ENHRY and CDR2 SYGVKD.

The chain recombines TRBV6-1 with TRBJ2-7; 8 bases agree with TRBD2. Germline CDR1 is MNHNS and CDR2 is SASEGT. This CDR3 comprises 15 residues. J gave up 9 bases and V 2 bases, and 12 bases lay outside the gene matches. The CDR3 here is CASSEKTSGSGGQYF. CDR3 bases: TGTGCCAGCAGTGAAAAAACTAGCGGTAGTGGGGGGCAGTACTTC.